These 12 T cell receptor beta chains were sequenced from one sample in a study of vaccination effects on CD4 cells after COVID-19. Produced via immunoSEQ multiplex PCR; TCRdb's table is partial and in-frame only. This sample has tens of thousands of clones, with about 86% found just once. Antigen-specific CD4+ T cells expanded by the ViraFEST assay with viral peptide pools were then sequenced. After around 10 days in culture, the CD4+ T cells were isolated. Participants were given two doses of BNT162b2 or mRNA-1273 vaccine. No antigen has been assigned to these receptors. The material was CD4+ T cells from PBMCs cultured with HCoV-229E spike peptides, obtained after COVID-19 vaccination. The source of these receptors is a human donor who received a COVID-19 vaccine.

V gene TRBV7-8 combines with J gene TRBJ2-5; 7 bases match TRBD1. There are 14 residues in the CDR3. CDR1 SGHVS and CDR2 FQNEAQ come from the germline V gene. V trimming: 1 base; J trimming: 4 bases; junction bases outside the gene matches: 3. For the CDR3, the DNA is TGTGCCAGCAGCTTAGGACAGGGATTAGAGACCCAGTACTTC. Amino acid sequence: CASSLGQGLETQYF.

The chain has TRBV30 and TRBJ2-5, with D perhaps matching TRBD1 or TRBD2 (5 bases each). V lost 4 bases, J lost 1 base, and 10 bases lay in between. Looked up from germline, CDR1 is GTSNPN and CDR2 is SVGIG (reference sequence). The CDR3 is 13 amino acids. CDR3: CAWTRDRQETQYF. CDR3 coding DNA: TGTGCCTGGACCCGGGACCGCCAAGAGACCCAGTACTTC.

In its sample, this clone was seen a few times. The CDR3: CASSLYVNTGELFF. The CDR3 nucleotides are TGCGCCAGCAGCTTGTATGTAAACACCGGGGAGCTGTTTTTT. This chain uses TRBV5-1 with TRBJ2-2; D remains ambiguous. In germline, CDR1 is SGHRS, CDR2 YFSETQ. The CDR3 sequence is 14 residues long. V lost 1 base to trimming and J lost 2 bases, with 6 bases between them.

V usage is TRBV11-2 and J usage is TRBJ2-3; 8 bases align to TRBD2. The germline CDR1 and CDR2 sequences are SGHAT and FQNNGV. Germline trimming cut 5 bases from V and 4 bases from J; bases unmatched to any gene: 14. This CDR3 spans 17 amino acids. This CDR3 is CASSPGGSGGLPDTQYF. In DNA form, the CDR3 reads TGTGCCAGCAGCCCGGGTGGGAGCGGGGGACTCCCAGATACGCAGTATTTT.

The rearrangement links TRBV6-2 or TRBV6-3 to TRBJ1-1; no reliable D call. The CDR3 totals 14 residues. V gave up 0 bases and J gave up 0 bases, with 5 bases separating them. Germline V gives CDR1 MNHEY, CDR2 SVGEGT. The CDR3 spells CASSYSPVNTEAFF. The CDR3 region has the DNA TGTGCCAGCAGTTACTCGCCAGTGAACACTGAAGCTTTCTTT.

The chain joins TRBV3-1 (or the pseudogene TRBV3-2) to TRBJ2-3, with D hard to call. The V end lost 1 base, the J end lost 8 bases, and 10 bases lay between the germline ends. In germline, CDR1 is LGHDT, CDR2 YNNKEL (reference sequence). This CDR3 spans 13 amino acids. The CDR3 protein is CASSQAFTGTQYF. CDR3 in DNA: TGTGCCAGCAGCCAAGCTTTCACCGGTACGCAGTATTTT.

The chain employs TRBV6-5 and TRBJ2-7, with 7 bases lining up with TRBD1. This CDR3 region has 14 residues. The V segment lost 7 bases and the J segment 2 bases; nucleotides outside the gene matches: 8. Germline CDR1 MNHEY, CDR2 SVGAGI. The chain's CDR3 is CASIPRDRPYEQYV. The CDR3 nucleotides are TGTGCCAGCATACCAAGGGACAGACCCTACGAGCAGTACGTC.

The chain carries TRBV11-1 and TRBJ1-6, with D perhaps TRBD1 (5 bases). Germline V gene data show CDR1 as SGHAT and CDR2 as FQDESV (reference sequence). The CDR3 sequence is 14 residues long. Trimming left V 8 bases short and J 8 bases short, with 16 bases between. CDR3 protein: CASQRRDFDSPLHF. Written as DNA, the CDR3 is TGTGCCAGCCAAAGACGGGACTTTGATTCACCCCTCCACTTT.

The chain has TRBV6-1 and TRBJ1-2; 7 nucleotides align to TRBD1. The CDR3 runs 14 residues. Germline CDR1 is MNHNS and CDR2 is SASEGT. The V and J ends lost 2 bases and 4 bases, in that order; junction bases with no gene match: 4. CDR3 region: CASSENRGSYGYTF. In nucleotides, the CDR3 is TGTGCCAGCAGTGAAAACAGGGGCTCCTATGGCTACACCTTC.

This clone was observed once. The gene calls are TRBV30 and TRBJ1-1; no clear D gene. Trimming pared 0 bases from V and 5 bases from J, leaving 16 bases between. The CDR3 contains 15 residues. Germline CDR1 and CDR2: GTSNPN and SVGIG (reference sequence). The CDR3 is CAWSVQGMESTEAFF. The CDR3 nucleotides read TGTGCCTGGAGTGTACAAGGGATGGAGAGTACTGAAGCTTTCTTT.

V gene TRBV7-2 combines with J gene TRBJ1-1; D gene unclear. Trimming pared 2 bases from V and 4 bases from J, leaving 8 bases between. This CDR3 contains 13 residues. The V gene's germline CDR1 is SGHTA and CDR2 FQGNSA. The CDR3 loop is CASSLSPATEAFF. CDR3 in DNA: TGTGCCAGCAGCTTAAGCCCAGCCACTGAAGCTTTCTTT.

The J gene is TRBJ2-5, the V gene TRBV5-1; 10 bases line up with TRBD2. Germline V gene sequence: CDR1 SGHRS, CDR2 YFSETQ. CDR3 length: 16 residues. Trimming at V came to 4 bases and at J to 2 bases, leaving 8 bases not matched to a gene. DNA for the CDR3: TGCGCCAGCAGCCATCTACTAGCGGGGCAACAAGAGACCCAGTACTTC. Translation gives CASSHLLAGQQETQYF.